The source of this TCR beta chain is a study of T cell changes during pregnancy in multiple sclerosis. Germline V lookup: CDR1 MNHEY, CDR2 SVGAGI. The CDR3 is 15 amino acids. With 2 bases removed from V and 9 bases from J, the gap between germline ends came to 16 bases. Sequencing used immunoSEQ multiplex PCR; TCRdb keeps in-frame clones, though not all of them. The data contain about 97,000 clones, 75% to 95% of them seen just once; the ten biggest clones take up under 0.85%. This receptor was taken from a female donor in good health, enrolled as a control in a pregnancy study. Sequences were derived from peripheral blood, sampled in the second trimester of pregnancy. The chain links TRBV6-5 to TRBJ2-2, with D tentatively TRBD2 (5 bases). This CDR3 reads CASSYGLAERRELFF. In DNA, the CDR3 is TGTGCCAGCAGTTACGGTCTAGCTGAGCGGCGGGAGCTGTTTTTT.